These 25 T cell receptor beta chains share one sample of origin, sequenced in a study of blood T cell repertoires in COVID-19 (dated by TCRdb to the early 2020s). The library relied on the immunoSEQ multiplex PCR assay. TCRdb retrieved this table from immuneACCESS and kept in-frame rearrangements only. Not all clones are present; in checked studies, unresolved V genes account for under half, and no reason is known for the remainder. The sample contains about 190,000 clones, approximately 88% of them found a single time. In total, the top ten clones hold approximately 3% of the sample. Sequenced: PBMCs or T cells enriched from blood (not recorded which). The receptors stem from a woman younger than 45 who had recovered from COVID-19.

The chain uses TRBV18 and TRBJ1-1; D may be TRBD1 (6 bases). The germline V gene has CDR1 KGHSH and CDR2 LQKENI. CDR3 size: 13 residues. The V end lost 7 bases, the J end lost 0 bases, and 9 bases lay between the germline ends. The CDR3 DNA sequence: TGTGCCAGCTTTCAGGGGCTGAACACTGAAGCTTTCTTT. Residues: CASFQGLNTEAFF.

This clone was observed a few times. Sequence at one end of the junction differs from germline and may be a read error. V is TRBV7-3 and J is TRBJ2-1; perhaps TRBD2 as D (6 bases). From germline, CDR1 is SGHTA and CDR2 FQGTGA. CDR3 length equals 13 residues. The CDR3 is CASSRDSHNEQFF. The DNA of the CDR3 is TGTGCCAGCAGCCGGGACTCCCACAATGAGCAGTTCTTC.

This chain uses TRBV5-5 with TRBJ2-5; 11 nucleotides match TRBD1. CDR1 and CDR2 from the germline V gene are SGHKS and YYEKEE (reference sequence). This CDR3 contains 18 residues. J was trimmed by 5 bases and V by 4 bases; bases with no gene match: 16. CDR3 DNA: TGTGCCAGCAGCCAAGGGACAGGGGGACCGAATAGCGGTGAGACCCAGTACTTC. Its translation is CASSQGTGGPNSGETQYF. Drawing the rest from reference TRBV5-5 and TRBJ2-5, the complete variable domain is DAGVTQSPTHLIKTRGQQVTLRCSPISGHKSVSWYQQVLGQGPQFIFQYYEKEERGRGNFPDRFSARQFPNYSSELNVNALLLGDSALYLCASSQGTGGPNSGETQYFGPGTRLLVL.

The chain links TRBV11-2 to TRBJ1-4, with TRBD1 identical over 8 bases. Losses at the gene ends were 1 base for V and 5 bases for J; bases not matched to a gene: 6. In germline, CDR1 is SGHAT, CDR2 FQNNGV. The CDR3 is 16 amino acids. The CDR3 DNA reads as TGTGCCAGCAGCTTAGGACAGGGGAAATCGAATGAAAAACTGTTTTTT. It translates to CASSLGQGKSNEKLFF.

V is TRBV5-4 and J is TRBJ1-1, with 9 bases lining up with TRBD1. The CDR3 totals 13 residues. CDR1 is SGHNT and CDR2 is YYREEE in the germline V gene (reference sequence). Losses at the gene ends were 2 bases for V and 6 bases for J; bases not matched to a gene: 2. CDR3 DNA: TGTGCCAGCAGCTTTTGGACAGGGGCTGAAGCTTTCTTT. Its translation is CASSFWTGAEAFF.

The rearrangement uses TRBV2 and TRBJ1-1, with 9 bases identical to TRBD1. With V trimmed by 5 bases and J by 2 bases, 9 bases remained unmatched. The CDR3 contains 16 residues. Germline V CDR1 and CDR2: SNHLY, FYNNEI. The CDR3 bases are TGTGCCAGCAGTCCCGGGACAGGGAGGATCAACACTGAAGCTTTCTTT. Encoded protein: CASSPGTGRINTEAFF.

This chain uses TRBV28 with TRBJ1-3; D unclear. V was shortened by 5 bases and J by 3 bases, with 17 bases between the two germline ends. The CDR3 totals 16 residues. CDR1 MDHEN and CDR2 SYDVKM come from the germline V gene. In nucleotides, the CDR3 is TGTGCCAGCAGTCCCCCCATCGGGGTGGGTGGAAACACCATATATTTT. Translating it yields CASSPPIGVGGNTIYF.

The table lists this clone with a count of one. This sequence joins TRBV5-1 and TRBJ1-1; 7 bases match TRBD1. Germline CDR1 is SGHRS and CDR2 is YFSETQ. The junction had 3 bases not matched to a gene; V was cut back by 4 bases and J by 3 bases. The CDR3 spans 13 residues. The CDR3 sequence is CASSPGQYTEAFF. CDR3 nucleotides: TGCGCCAGCAGCCCGGGACAGTACACTGAAGCTTTCTTT. Full variable domain (outside the CDR3, taken from reference TRBV5-1 and TRBJ1-1): KAGVTQTPRYLIKTRGQQVTLSCSPISGHRSVSWYQQTPGQGLQFLFEYFSETQRNKGNFPGRFSGRQFSNSRSEMNVSTLELGDSALYLCASSPGQYTEAFFGQGTRLTVV.

CDR3 in DNA: TGTGCCAGCAGCCCCCCCACTAGCGGGGGGGCTGGTGAGCAGTTCTTC. Its protein is CASSPPTSGGAGEQFF. This chain joins TRBV7-2 and TRBJ2-1, with 13 bases fitting TRBD2. The junction had 10 bases not matched to a gene; V was cut back by 5 bases and J by 9 bases. CDR3 size: 16 residues. Looked up from germline, CDR1 is SGHTA and CDR2 is FQGNSA.

J is TRBJ2-1 and V is TRBV19; 12 nucleotides agree with TRBD2. Germline CDR1 reads LNHDA; CDR2 reads SQIVND (reference sequence). Trimming removed 5 bases from V and 3 bases from J; junction bases left unmatched: 5. The CDR3 runs to 16 residues. The CDR3 sequence: CASSPRTSGIYNEQFF. In nucleotides, the CDR3 is TGTGCCAGTAGTCCTCGGACTAGCGGGATCTACAATGAGCAGTTCTTC. The whole variable domain, remainder taken from reference TRBV19 and TRBJ2-1, is DGGITQSPKYLFRKEGQNVTLSCEQNLNHDAMYWYRQDPGQGLRLIYYSQIVNDFQKGDIAEGYSVSREKKESFPLTVTSAQKNPTAFYLCASSPRTSGIYNEQFFGPGTRLTVL.

This clone was counted a single time. The rearrangement links TRBV6-5 to TRBJ1-2, with 9 bases fitting TRBD1. J was trimmed by 3 bases and V by 5 bases; bases with no gene match: 1. Germline-derived CDR1 and CDR2 are MNHEY and SVGAGI. The CDR3 runs 13 residues. CDR3 sequence reads: CASSRDRDYGYTF. As DNA, the CDR3 is TGTGCCAGCAGTCGGGACAGGGACTATGGCTACACCTTC.

This clone has a single count. CDR3 sequence (DNA): TGTGCCAGCAGCGTAGGTCTTGCGGGAGTAAAAGAGACCCAGTACTTC. It codes for CASSVGLAGVKETQYF. The chain carries TRBV9 and TRBJ2-5; TRBD2 aligns across 7 bases. The CDR3 loop spans 16 amino acids. The ends lost 0 bases at V and 3 bases at J; junction bases unmatched: 8. In germline, CDR1 is SGDLS, CDR2 YYNGEE.

This rearrangement joins TRBV2 to TRBJ1-2; possibly TRBD1 for D (6 bases). CDR3 length: 14 residues. V lost 7 bases to trimming and J lost 8 bases, with 20 bases between them. Germline V gene lookup returns CDR1 SNHLY and CDR2 FYNNEI. CDR3 bases: TGTGCCAGCACTCCGGGGGGGGGCTTAAAAGGCTACACCTTC. Protein: CASTPGGGLKGYTF.

The chain is built from TRBV10-1 and TRBJ2-2; 10 nucleotides agree with TRBD2. CDR3 length: 18 residues. The V and J ends lost 4 bases and 1 base, in that order; junction bases with no gene match: 9. Germline CDR1 and CDR2: WNHNN and SYGVQD (reference sequence). The CDR3 nucleotides are TGCGCCAGCAGTGGCCCCGGGGTAGCGGGAGGGAACACCGGGGAGCTGTTTTTT. Its protein is CASSGPGVAGGNTGELFF.

Only a few counts were recorded for this clone. The chain couples TRBV29-1 to TRBJ1-2, with D uncertain. The CDR3 has 14 amino acids. Trimming removed 3 bases from V and 2 bases from J, with 13 bases in between. Germline CDR1 SQVTM, CDR2 ANQGSEA. The CDR3 DNA reads as TGCAGCGTTGATATAACAGAGTCCAACTATGGCTACACCTTC. Its protein is CSVDITESNYGYTF.

Regarding this clone: A read error may produce the germline difference seen at one junction end. The rearrangement joins TRBV2 to TRBJ1-1; D is perhaps TRBD1 (5 bases). CDR3 length: 11 amino acids. CDR1 and CDR2 (germline): SNHLY, FYNNEI. The CDR3 nucleotides are TGTGCCAGTCAGGGCGGAACTGAAGTTTTCTTT. Protein sequence: CASQGGTEVFF.

The chain uses TRBV5-8 and TRBJ2-1, with D maybe TRBD2 (6 bases). The CDR3 is 14 amino acids. Trimming removed 0 bases from V and 9 bases from J, with 13 bases in between. Looked up from germline, CDR1 is SGHTS and CDR2 is YDEGEE. The CDR3 DNA reads as TGTGCCAGCAGCTTGGTAGTCGGGAGAGTTGAGCAGTTCTTC. Amino acid sequence: CASSLVVGRVEQFF. Based on the CDR3 plus reference TRBV5-8 and TRBJ2-1, the full variable domain is EAGVTQSPTHLIKTRGQQATLRCSPISGHTSVYWYQQALGLGLQFLLWYDEGEERNRGNFPPRFSGRQFPNYSSELNVNALELEDSALYLCASSLVVGRVEQFFGPGTRLTVL.

The chain has TRBV10-1 and TRBJ1-2; maybe TRBD1 (5 bases). Deletions cut 0 bases from V and 6 bases from J, with 17 bases between. The CDR3 runs to 16 residues. Germline assignment: CDR1 WNHNN and CDR2 SYGVQD (reference sequence). The chain's CDR3 is CASSESGQGRTHGYTF. DNA of the CDR3: TGCGCCAGCAGTGAGTCGGGGCAAGGGCGAACTCATGGCTACACCTTC.

The V gene is TRBV2, the J gene TRBJ2-7, with a possible D match to TRBD2 (6 bases). The CDR3 covers 15 residues. Germline V lookup: CDR1 SNHLY, CDR2 FYNNEI. V was clipped by 0 bases and J by 4 bases, with 13 bases between them. The CDR3 nucleotides read TGTGCCAGCAGTGAAGCGCCCAGCGGGCTATACGAGCAGTACGTC. Translated: CASSEAPSGLYEQYV.

J is TRBJ2-7 and V is TRBV5-8, with D possibly being TRBD2 (6 bases). The germline gives CDR1 SGHTS, CDR2 YDEGEE. Trimming took 9 bases from V and 2 from J, leaving 15 bases between them. This CDR3 region has 13 residues. Written as DNA, the CDR3 is TGTGCCACCGAGGGGACTTTTACCTACGAGCAGTACTTC. Amino acid sequence: CATEGTFTYEQYF.

This clone was detected once. J is TRBJ1-5 and V is TRBV6-1; D ambiguous. CDR3 size: 14 residues. The ends were cut back, 5 bases at V and 2 bases at J, with 10 bases in the middle. Germline loops: CDR1 MNHNS, CDR2 SASEGT. CDR3 sequence (DNA): TGTGCCAGCAGTTATTCGCAGGGCAATCAGCCCCAGCATTTT. Its translation is CASSYSQGNQPQHF.

The V call is TRBV7-2, the J call TRBJ1-1, with 9 bases lining up with TRBD1. Unmatched junction bases numbered 6, after V lost 7 bases and J lost 6 bases. CDR3 length: 13 residues. Germline CDR1 and CDR2: SGHTA and FQGNSA. This CDR3 is CASILGQGAEAFF. The DNA for the CDR3 is TGTGCCAGCATCTTGGGACAGGGAGCTGAAGCTTTCTTT.

V usage is TRBV30 and J usage is TRBJ1-2; no clear D. Germline-derived CDR1 and CDR2 are GTSNPN and SVGIG (reference sequence). V shed 0 bases and J shed 6 bases, with 14 bases lying between them. The length of the CDR3 is 14 residues. The CDR3, as DNA: TGTGCCTGGAGTGTTACACCAGGCGTGGATGGCTACACCTTC. Residues: CAWSVTPGVDGYTF.

The chain combines TRBV3-1 (or the pseudogene TRBV3-2) with TRBJ2-1, with TRBD2 as a possible D gene (6 bases). The CDR3 is 15 amino acids. Germline V gene sequence: CDR1 LGHDT, CDR2 YNNKEL (reference sequence). Trimming removed 1 base from V and 4 bases from J, with 11 bases in between. The CDR3 spells CASSQAGELYNEQFF. The CDR3, as DNA: TGTGCCAGCAGCCAAGCGGGAGAGCTTTACAATGAGCAGTTCTTC.

There are a few counts of this clone. The chain links TRBV2 to TRBJ1-4, with a possible D match to TRBD1 (5 bases). CDR1 SNHLY and CDR2 FYNNEI come from the germline V gene. The CDR3 covers 15 residues. The germline V and J ends were trimmed by 8 bases and 0 bases, with 13 bases remaining between them. The CDR3 loop reads CASRRQPATNEKLFF. The CDR3 DNA follows: TGTGCCAGCCGAAGACAGCCGGCAACTAATGAAAAACTGTTTTTT.